One sample yielded the 10 T cell receptor beta chains listed below, sequenced in a study of T-cell memory formation after mild COVID-19. TCRdb reprocessed the 5' RACE reads with MiXCR, giving one entry per CDR3 protein. The repertoire holds about 50,000 distinct CDR3 sequences, with around 12% as singletons. Sequenced: PBMCs or a T cell subset sorted from them (not recorded which). Source of these receptors: a young man who had mild COVID-19 (a few samples of this study predate the infection). Cell type and time point are not known.

This clonotype showed up just a few times. The V and J genes are TRBV6-6 and TRBJ1-3, with unresolved D. The germline CDR1 and CDR2 sequences are MNHNY and SVGAGI (reference sequence). The V end was cut by 6 bases, the J end by 7 bases, with 7 bases between. The CDR3 spans 11 residues. The CDR3 loop is CASSLANTIYF. Written as DNA, the CDR3 is TGTGCCAGCAGCCTTGCGAACACCATATATTTT.

J is TRBJ2-3 and V is TRBV7-3; 11 nucleotides agree with TRBD2. This CDR3 comprises 15 residues. Unmatched junction bases numbered 7, after V lost 6 bases and J lost 5 bases. CDR1 SGHTA and CDR2 FQGTGA come from the germline V gene. CDR3 coding DNA: TGTGCCAGCAGACTAACTAGCGGGGGCCTAGATACGCAGTATTTT. It encodes CASRLTSGGLDTQYF. Full variable domain (outside the CDR3, taken from reference TRBV7-3 and TRBJ2-3): GAGVSQTPSNKVTEKGKYVELRCDPISGHTALYWYRQSLGQGPEFLIYFQGTGAADDSGLPNDRFFAVRPEGSVSTLKIQRTERGDSAVYLCASRLTSGGLDTQYFGPGTRLTVL.

The chain has TRBV29-1 and TRBJ1-4; D unresolved. Germline CDR1 and CDR2: SQVTM and ANQGSEA. The CDR3 is made up of 14 amino acids. The ends were cut back, 2 bases at V and 6 bases at J, with 13 bases in the middle. This chain's CDR3 is CSVESPGRDEKLFF. The CDR3 DNA is TGCAGCGTTGAAAGTCCGGGGAGGGATGAAAAACTGTTTTTT.

This clonotype has ten or more counts. This rearrangement joins TRBV24-1 to TRBJ2-1, with D possibly being TRBD2 (5 bases). V dropped 4 bases and J dropped 1 base, with 13 bases sitting between them. This CDR3 is 16 amino acids long. CDR1 is KGHDR and CDR2 is SFDVKD in the germline V gene. Here the CDR3 DNA reads TGTGCCACCAGTGACCGGGGAGCCAGGTCCTACAATGAGCAGTTCTTC. It codes for CATSDRGARSYNEQFF.

This clonotype was picked up many times. The chain uses TRBV7-2 and TRBJ2-7; 7 bases are a match to TRBD2. Trimming took 5 bases from V and 1 from J; bases not matched to a gene: 11. This CDR3 region has 16 residues. CDR1 and CDR2 from the germline V gene are SGHTA and FQGNSA. For the CDR3, the DNA is TGTGCCAGCAGCCCCCACGGGACTATTACATCCTACGAGCAGTACTTC. It encodes CASSPHGTITSYEQYF.

The sample holds a few counts of this clonotype. The chain employs TRBV7-2 and TRBJ2-5, with a tentative D call TRBD1 (5 bases). The CDR3 totals 14 residues. Trimming shortened V by 2 bases and J by 5 bases, and 12 bases separated the two germline ends. Germline V lookup: CDR1 SGHTA, CDR2 FQGNSA. The CDR3 loop is CASSLRQGWETQYF. The CDR3 DNA sequence: TGTGCCAGCAGCTTAAGGCAGGGATGGGAGACCCAGTACTTC.

This clonotype was observed many times. The V and J genes are TRBV18 and TRBJ2-7; D may be TRBD1 (6 bases). CDR1 is KGHSH and CDR2 is LQKENI in the germline V gene. The ends were cut back, 3 bases at V and 5 bases at J, with 11 bases in the middle. This CDR3 has 13 amino acids. CDR3 sequence reads: CASSPEQGNEQYV. The DNA for the CDR3 is TGTGCCAGCTCACCGGAACAGGGTAACGAGCAGTACGTC.

In this sample, this clonotype turned up a few times. The J gene is TRBJ2-3, the V gene TRBV5-6; the match to TRBD2 covers 8 bases. The V and J ends lost 1 base and 5 bases, in that order; junction bases with no gene match: 6. Germline V lookup: CDR1 SGHDT, CDR2 YYEEEE. This CDR3 contains 15 residues. CDR3 in amino acids: CASSLPGLAKDTQYF. CDR3 nucleotides: TGTGCCAGCAGCTTGCCCGGACTAGCCAAAGATACGCAGTATTTT.

This clonotype was picked up many times. The chain is built from TRBV6-1 and TRBJ1-5; D remains ambiguous. CDR1 and CDR2 (germline): MNHNS, SASEGT. The CDR3 runs 15 residues. Trimming took 4 bases from V and 9 from J, leaving 19 bases between them. The CDR3 region has the DNA TGTGCCAGCAGTGGCGGCCGCTCGCTTGGGCGGCCCCAGCATTTT. It is translated as CASSGGRSLGRPQHF.

This clonotype was recorded many times. J is TRBJ2-7 and V is TRBV12-3 or TRBV12-4; D call uncertain. The V gene lost 2 bases and the J gene lost 0 bases, with 8 bases spanning the gap. The CDR3 is made up of 14 amino acids. The CDR3: CASSLSYSSYEQYF. The DNA of the CDR3 is TGTGCCAGCAGTTTAAGCTATTCCTCCTACGAGCAGTACTTC.